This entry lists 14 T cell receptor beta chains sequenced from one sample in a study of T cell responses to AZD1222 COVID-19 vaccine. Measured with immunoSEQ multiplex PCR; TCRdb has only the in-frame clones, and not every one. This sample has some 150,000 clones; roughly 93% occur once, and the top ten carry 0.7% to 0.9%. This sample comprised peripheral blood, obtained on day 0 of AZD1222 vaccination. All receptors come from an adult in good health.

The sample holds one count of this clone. The CDR3 protein is CASRLEGNTEAFF. CDR3 in DNA: TGTGCCAGCAGGCTTGAGGGGAACACTGAAGCTTTCTTT. The rearrangement links TRBV3-1 (or the pseudogene TRBV3-2) to TRBJ1-1, with no clear D. The CDR3 sequence is 13 residues long. Germline loops: CDR1 LGHDT, CDR2 YNNKEL (reference sequence). V was cut by 6 bases and J by 1 base, with 9 bases left in between.

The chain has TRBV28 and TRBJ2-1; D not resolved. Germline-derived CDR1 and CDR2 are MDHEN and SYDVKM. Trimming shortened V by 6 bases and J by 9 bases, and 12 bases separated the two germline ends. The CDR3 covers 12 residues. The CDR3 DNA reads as TGTGCCAGCAGCCATGGCACGTCTGAGCAGTTCTTC. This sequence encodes CASSHGTSEQFF.

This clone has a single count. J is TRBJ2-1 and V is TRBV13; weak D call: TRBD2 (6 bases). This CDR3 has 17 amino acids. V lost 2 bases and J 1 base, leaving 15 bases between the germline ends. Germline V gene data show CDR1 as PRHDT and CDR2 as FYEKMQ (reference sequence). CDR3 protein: CASSLSYGTSSYNEQFF. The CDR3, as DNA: TGTGCCAGCAGCTTAAGTTACGGGACTTCATCCTACAATGAGCAGTTCTTC. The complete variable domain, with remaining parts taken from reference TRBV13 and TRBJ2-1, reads AAGVIQSPRHLIKEKRETATLKCYPIPRHDTVYWYQQGPGQDPQFLISFYEKMQSDKGSIPDRFSAQQFSDYHSELNMSSLELGDSALYFCASSLSYGTSSYNEQFFGPGTRLTVL.

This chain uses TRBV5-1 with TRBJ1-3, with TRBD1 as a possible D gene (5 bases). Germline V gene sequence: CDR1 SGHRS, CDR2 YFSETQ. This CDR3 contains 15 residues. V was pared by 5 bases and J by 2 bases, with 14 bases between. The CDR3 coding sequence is TGCGCCAGCAGTTTCGTGGGGGACGCTGGAAACACCATATATTTT. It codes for CASSFVGDAGNTIYF.

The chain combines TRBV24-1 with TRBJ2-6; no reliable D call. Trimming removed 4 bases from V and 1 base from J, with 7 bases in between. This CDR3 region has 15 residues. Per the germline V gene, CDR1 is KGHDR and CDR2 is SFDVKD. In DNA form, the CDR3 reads TGTGCCACCAGTGAGGGTGGGTCTGGGGCCAACGTCCTGACTTTC. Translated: CATSEGGSGANVLTF.

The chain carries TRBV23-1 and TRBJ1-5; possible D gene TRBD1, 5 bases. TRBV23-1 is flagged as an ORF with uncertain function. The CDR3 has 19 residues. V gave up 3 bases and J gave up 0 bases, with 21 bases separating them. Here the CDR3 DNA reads TGCGCCAGCAGTCATTTGGTGGAGGGACGGGTATATAGCAATCAGCCCCAGCATTTT. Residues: CASSHLVEGRVYSNQPQHF.

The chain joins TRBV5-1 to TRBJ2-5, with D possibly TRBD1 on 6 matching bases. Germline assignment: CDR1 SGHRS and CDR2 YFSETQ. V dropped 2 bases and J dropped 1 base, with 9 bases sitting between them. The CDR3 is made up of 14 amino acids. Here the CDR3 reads CASSFGTFQETQYF. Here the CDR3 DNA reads TGCGCCAGCAGCTTCGGGACATTCCAAGAGACCCAGTACTTC.

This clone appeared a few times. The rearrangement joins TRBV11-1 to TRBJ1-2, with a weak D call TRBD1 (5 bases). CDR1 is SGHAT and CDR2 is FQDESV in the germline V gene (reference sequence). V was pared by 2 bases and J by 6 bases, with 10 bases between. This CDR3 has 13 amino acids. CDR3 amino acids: CASSLSGSNGYTF. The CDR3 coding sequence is TGTGCCAGCAGCTTATCAGGGAGCAATGGCTACACCTTC.

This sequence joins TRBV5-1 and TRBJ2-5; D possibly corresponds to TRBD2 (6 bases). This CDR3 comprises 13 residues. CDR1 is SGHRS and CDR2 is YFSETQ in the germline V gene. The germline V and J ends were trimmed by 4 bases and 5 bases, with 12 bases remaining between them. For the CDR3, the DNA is TGCGCCAGCAGCCGGGACTCACCGGAGACCCAGTACTTC. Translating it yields CASSRDSPETQYF.

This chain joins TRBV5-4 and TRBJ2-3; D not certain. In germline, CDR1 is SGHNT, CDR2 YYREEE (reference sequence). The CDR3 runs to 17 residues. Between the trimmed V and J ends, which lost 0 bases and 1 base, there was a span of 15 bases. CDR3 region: CASSLGGRTLRTDTQYF. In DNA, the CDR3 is TGTGCCAGCAGCTTGGGGGGTCGGACCCTACGCACAGATACGCAGTATTTT.

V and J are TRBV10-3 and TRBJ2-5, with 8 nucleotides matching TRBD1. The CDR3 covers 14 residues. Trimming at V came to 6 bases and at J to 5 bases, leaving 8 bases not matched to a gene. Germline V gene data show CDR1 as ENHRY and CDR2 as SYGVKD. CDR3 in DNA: TGTGCCATCAGCGAGGACAGGGTGGGGGAGACCCAGTACTTC. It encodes CAISEDRVGETQYF.

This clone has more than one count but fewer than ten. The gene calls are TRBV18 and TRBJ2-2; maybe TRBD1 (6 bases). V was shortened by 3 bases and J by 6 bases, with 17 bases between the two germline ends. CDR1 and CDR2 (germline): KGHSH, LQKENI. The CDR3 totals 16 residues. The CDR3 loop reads CASSPLQAGEAGELFF. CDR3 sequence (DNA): TGTGCCAGCTCACCTCTCCAGGCAGGGGAAGCCGGGGAGCTGTTTTTT.

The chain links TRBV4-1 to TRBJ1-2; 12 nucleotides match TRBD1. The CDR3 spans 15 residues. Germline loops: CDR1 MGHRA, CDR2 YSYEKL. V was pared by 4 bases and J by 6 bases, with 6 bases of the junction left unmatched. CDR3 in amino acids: CASSLSGTGGNGYTF. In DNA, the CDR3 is TGCGCCAGCAGCCTTTCCGGGACAGGGGGCAATGGCTACACCTTC.

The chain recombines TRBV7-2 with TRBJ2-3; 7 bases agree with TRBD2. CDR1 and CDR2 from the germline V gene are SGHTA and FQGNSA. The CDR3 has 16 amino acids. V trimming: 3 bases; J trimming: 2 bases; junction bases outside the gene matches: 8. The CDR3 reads CASSFREGLDTDTQYF. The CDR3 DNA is TGTGCCAGCAGCTTCAGGGAGGGGTTGGACACAGATACGCAGTATTTT.